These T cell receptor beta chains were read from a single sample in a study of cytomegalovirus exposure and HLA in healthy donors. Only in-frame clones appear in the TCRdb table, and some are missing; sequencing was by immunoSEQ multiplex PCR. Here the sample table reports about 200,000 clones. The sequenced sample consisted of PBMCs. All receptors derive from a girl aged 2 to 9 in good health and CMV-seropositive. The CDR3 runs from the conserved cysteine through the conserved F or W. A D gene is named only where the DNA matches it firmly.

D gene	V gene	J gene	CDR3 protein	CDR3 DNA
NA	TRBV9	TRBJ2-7	CASSEGSGTYEQYF	TGTGCCAGCAGCGAGGGTAGCGGAACCTACGAGCAGTACTTC
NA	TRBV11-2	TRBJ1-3	CASMDSFSGNTIYF	TGTGCCAGCATGGACAGTTTCTCTGGAAACACCATATATTTT
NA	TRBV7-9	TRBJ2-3	CASSLLELDQDTQYF	TGTGCCAGCAGCTTATTGGAACTAGACCAAGATACGCAGTATTTT
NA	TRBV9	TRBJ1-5	CASSPEPRDNQPQHF	TGTGCCAGCAGCCCAGAGCCCCGGGACAATCAGCCCCAGCATTTT
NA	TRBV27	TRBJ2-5	CASSFGGAQYF	TGTGCCAGCAGTTTCGGAGGGGCCCAGTACTTC
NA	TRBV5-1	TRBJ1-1	CASSQGNTEAFF	TGCGCCAGCAGCCAGGGGAACACTGAAGCTTTCTTT
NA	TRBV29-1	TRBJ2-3	CSVEPVAGTMVTQYF	TGCAGCGTTGAACCCGTGGCGGGTACGATGGTTACGCAGTATTTT
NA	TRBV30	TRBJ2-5	CALIGPGFPMVETQYF	TGTGCCCTGATCGGACCAGGGTTCCCAATGGTGGAGACCCAGTACTTC
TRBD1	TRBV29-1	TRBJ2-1	CSVVRDRGPDEQFF	TGCAGCGTTGTAAGGGACAGGGGGCCCGATGAGCAGTTCTTC
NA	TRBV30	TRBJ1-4	CAWDRPFEKLFF	TGTGCCTGGGACAGGCCTTTTGAAAAACTGTTTTTT
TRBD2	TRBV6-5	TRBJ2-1	CASSSGLGVVEQFF	TGTGCCAGCAGCTCAGGACTAGGCGTGGTGGAGCAGTTCTTC
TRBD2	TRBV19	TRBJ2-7	CASSRLAGGTGYEQYF	TGTGCCAGTAGTCGGCTAGCGGGTGGGACCGGCTACGAGCAGTACTTC
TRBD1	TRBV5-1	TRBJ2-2	CASSLGQGFTGELFF	TGCGCCAGCAGCTTGGGACAGGGCTTCACCGGGGAGCTGTTTTTT
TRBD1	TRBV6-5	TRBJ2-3	CASSLRDRTDTQYF	TGTGCCAGCAGTCTACGGGACAGAACAGATACGCAGTATTTT
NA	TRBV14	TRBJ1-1	CASSPQGWTEAFF	TGTGCCAGCAGCCCCCAGGGTTGGACTGAAGCTTTCTTT
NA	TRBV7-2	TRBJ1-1	CASSLIGSMNTEAFF	TGTGCCAGCAGCTTGATAGGGAGTATGAACACTGAAGCTTTCTTT
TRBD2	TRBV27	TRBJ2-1	CASSFTSGSPNEQFF	TGTGCCAGCAGCTTCACTAGCGGGAGTCCGAATGAGCAGTTCTTC
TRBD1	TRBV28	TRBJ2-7	CASSLKTGGAGYEQYF	TGTGCCAGCAGTTTAAAAACAGGGGGCGCTGGGTACGAGCAGTACTTC
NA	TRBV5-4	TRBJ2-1	CASQAGRADEQFF	TGTGCCAGCCAGGCCGGTCGAGCGGATGAGCAGTTCTTC
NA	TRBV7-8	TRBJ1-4	CASSLRGINEKLFF	TGTGCCAGCAGCTTAAGGGGGATCAATGAAAAACTGTTTTTT
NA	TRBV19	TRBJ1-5	CASSIDGSSRQPQHF	TGTGCCAGTAGTATAGATGGGTCCTCTAGGCAGCCCCAGCATTTT
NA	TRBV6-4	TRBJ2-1	CASSAERSSYNEQFF	TGTGCCAGCAGTGCTGAGCGGTCCTCCTACAATGAGCAGTTCTTC
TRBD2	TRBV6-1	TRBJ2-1	CASFSTSGSSYEQFF	TGTGCCAGCTTTTCGACTAGCGGGAGTTCCTATGAGCAGTTCTTC
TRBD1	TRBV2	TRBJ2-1	CASRGDRGDNEQFF	TGTGCCAGCAGGGGGGACAGGGGCGACAATGAGCAGTTCTTC
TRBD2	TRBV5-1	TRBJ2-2	CASSLSGRDTGELFF	TGCGCCAGCAGCTTGAGCGGGAGGGACACCGGGGAGCTGTTTTTT
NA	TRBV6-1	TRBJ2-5	CASFKDSISETQYF	TGTGCCAGCTTTAAGGACTCAATATCAGAGACCCAGTACTTC
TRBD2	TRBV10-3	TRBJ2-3	CATGLAGVEGTQYF	TGTGCCACCGGACTAGCGGGAGTGGAGGGTACGCAGTATTTT
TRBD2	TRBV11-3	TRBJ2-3	CASSTGTSGEHGTDTQYF	TGTGCCAGCAGTACCGGGACTAGCGGGGAGCACGGCACAGATACGCAGTATTTT
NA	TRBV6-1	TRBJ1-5	CANTINLRGNQPQHF	TGTGCCAACACGATAAATCTCAGGGGTAATCAGCCCCAGCATTTT
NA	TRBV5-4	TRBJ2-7	CASSLMGGYEQYF	TGTGCCAGCAGCTTGATGGGGGGCTACGAGCAGTACTTC
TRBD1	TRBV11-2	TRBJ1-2	CASSVGTAQRYGYTF	TGTGCCAGCAGCGTAGGGACAGCGCAACGCTATGGCTACACCTTC
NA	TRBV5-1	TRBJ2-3	CASSLSQGPDTQYF	TGCGCCAGCAGCTTGAGCCAGGGCCCAGATACGCAGTATTTT
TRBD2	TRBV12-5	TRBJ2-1	CASGRGTSADNEQFF	TGTGCTAGTGGGCGGGGGACTAGCGCGGACAATGAGCAGTTCTTC
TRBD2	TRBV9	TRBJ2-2	CASSAGGLPRTGELFF	TGTGCCAGCAGCGCGGGGGGACTCCCTAGAACCGGGGAGCTGTTTTTT
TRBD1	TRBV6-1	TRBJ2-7	CASIRDRVDYEQYF	TGTGCCAGCATCCGAGACAGGGTTGACTACGAGCAGTACTTC
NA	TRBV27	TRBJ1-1	CASSLEGNTEAFF	TGTGCCAGCAGTTTGGAGGGGAACACTGAAGCTTTCTTT
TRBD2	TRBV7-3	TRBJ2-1	CASSLDPGGGNEQFF	TGTGCCAGCAGCTTAGATCCGGGAGGGGGCAATGAGCAGTTCTTC
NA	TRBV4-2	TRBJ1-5	CASSQSGTDDYSNQPQHF	TGTGCCAGCAGCCAGAGCGGGACCGATGATTATAGCAATCAGCCCCAGCATTTT
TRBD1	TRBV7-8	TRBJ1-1	CASSARQGASKYTEAFF	TGTGCCAGCAGCGCTCGACAGGGGGCATCAAAGTACACTGAAGCTTTCTTT
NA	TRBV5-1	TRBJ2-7	CASSSPGLSFYEQYF	TGCGCCAGCAGCTCCCCGGGACTCAGTTTCTACGAGCAGTACTTC
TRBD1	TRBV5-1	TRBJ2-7	CASRGGTGTGTYEQYF	TGCGCCAGCAGAGGAGGAACCGGGACAGGGACCTACGAGCAGTACTTC
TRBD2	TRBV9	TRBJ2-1	CASSVDLAGGREQFF	TGTGCCAGCAGCGTAGACCTAGCGGGAGGACGTGAGCAGTTCTTC
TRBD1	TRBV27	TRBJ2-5	CASSLTGGQETQYF	TGTGCCAGCAGTCTCACAGGGGGCCAAGAGACCCAGTACTTC
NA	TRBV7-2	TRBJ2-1	CASSPTGRNEQFF	TGTGCCAGCAGCCCGACAGGGAGGAATGAGCAGTTCTTC